A single sample gave rise to the 10 T cell receptor beta chains below, sequenced in a study of blood T cell repertoires in COVID-19 (TCRdb year 2020). Receptors were amplified or captured by the immunoSEQ multiplex PCR assay. The table comes from immuneACCESS by way of TCRdb, which keeps in-frame sequences with V and J called. Part of the clones is missing from these tables; in studies checked, under half for an unresolved V gene and the rest for unknown reasons. The sample table contains 75,000 to 90,000 clones; only one count was recorded for roughly 78% of them. The leading ten clones occupy around 33% of the sample. Sequenced sample: peripheral blood. Receptors were obtained from a man between 60 and 75 years old with COVID-19, enrolled during active disease.

This chain links TRBV15 with TRBJ1-1; D might be TRBD1 (6 bases). This CDR3 is built from 15 residues. The germline gives CDR1 LNHNV, CDR2 YYDKDF (reference sequence). Between the trimmed V and J ends, which lost 3 bases and 0 bases, there was a span of 11 bases. CDR3 sequence (DNA): TGTGCCACCAGCAGGGAACAGGGTTTGAACACTGAAGCTTTCTTT. Translated, it gives CATSREQGLNTEAFF.

This clone was counted at least ten times. The V call is TRBV7-6, the J call TRBJ2-1, with 11 nucleotides matching TRBD2. The germline CDR1 and CDR2 sequences are SGHVS and FNYEAQ. V lost 5 bases, J lost 9 bases, and 12 bases stayed unmatched. The CDR3 is made up of 16 amino acids. The CDR3 spells CASSVMASGGQIEQFF. The CDR3 nucleotides are TGTGCCAGCAGCGTAATGGCTAGCGGGGGGCAAATTGAGCAGTTCTTC.

As for this clone: This sample includes further DNA sequences coding for the same CDR3. The genes are TRBV5-5 and TRBJ2-3; either TRBD1 or TRBD2 may supply D (7 bases each). Germline V gives CDR1 SGHKS, CDR2 YYEKEE (reference sequence). CDR3 length: 16 residues. The CDR3 reads CPRSLGGGGRALPGYF. For the CDR3, the DNA is TGTCCCCGCAGCTTGGGAGGGGGCGGGCGGGCCCTCCCTGGGTATTTT.

The chain recombines TRBV7-9 with TRBJ1-4; no clear D gene. The CDR3 contains 15 residues. The germline gives CDR1 SEHNR, CDR2 FQNEAQ (reference sequence). Trimming removed 5 bases at V and 5 bases at J, with 15 bases between. CDR3 nucleotides: TGTGCCAGCAGCCGAAACAGAATGTCGAATGAAAAACTGTTTTTT. It yields the protein CASSRNRMSNEKLFF.

The rearrangement links TRBV11-2 to TRBJ2-7; D remains unclear. V shed 1 base and J shed 2 bases, with 3 bases lying between them. Germline CDR1 reads SGHAT; CDR2 reads FQNNGV. The CDR3 has 12 amino acids. CDR3 sequence: CASSLVTYEQYF. CDR3 coding DNA: TGTGCCAGCAGCTTAGTTACCTACGAGCAGTACTTC.

The chain recombines TRBV2 with TRBJ2-1; 9 nucleotides agree with TRBD1. The CDR3 runs to 15 residues. The germline V gene has CDR1 SNHLY and CDR2 FYNNEI. Trimming took 6 bases from V and 3 from J; bases not matched to a gene: 6. CDR3: CASRTDRGFYNEQFF. The CDR3 DNA is TGTGCCAGCAGGACTGACAGGGGGTTCTACAATGAGCAGTTCTTC. Complete variable domain (other parts from reference TRBV2 and TRBJ2-1): EPEVTQTPSHQVTQMGQEVILRCVPISNHLYFYWYRQILGQKVEFLVSFYNNEISEKSEIFDDQFSVERPDGSNFTLKIRSTKLEDSAMYFCASRTDRGFYNEQFFGPGTRLTVL.

Points on this clone: Other DNA variants within this sample encode the same CDR3. J is TRBJ2-3 and V is TRBV12-3 or TRBV12-4, with D possibly TRBD2 on 5 matching bases. This CDR3 spans 12 amino acids. V dropped 5 bases and J dropped 5 bases, with 8 bases sitting between them. The CDR3 spells CASSPGGDTQYF. The CDR3 DNA reads as TGTGCCAGCAGTCCAGGAGGAGATACGCAGTATTTT.

CDR3 amino acids: CASSLPMDKSGYTF. CDR3 coding DNA: TGTGCCAGCAGCCTACCCATGGACAAGTCTGGCTACACCTTC. The chain employs TRBV5-4 and TRBJ1-2; tentative D call: TRBD1 (5 bases). Per the germline V gene, CDR1 is SGHNT and CDR2 is YYREEE (reference sequence). V was trimmed by 4 bases and J by 7 bases, leaving 17 bases between them. This CDR3 contains 14 residues.

A remark on this clone: Other DNA sequences within the sample encode an identical CDR3. The CDR3 is CASSLASGTDTQYF. In DNA, the CDR3 is TGCGCCAGCAGCTTGGCCTCGGGCACAGATACGCAGTATTTT. V usage is TRBV5-1 and J usage is TRBJ2-3; D is uncertain. Germline V gene sequence: CDR1 SGHRS, CDR2 YFSETQ. V was shortened by 0 bases and J by 1 base, with 6 bases between the two germline ends. CDR3 size: 14 residues.

The chain is built from TRBV9 and TRBJ2-5; 7 bases are a match to TRBD2. Germline-derived CDR1 and CDR2 are SGDLS and YYNGEE. V shed 0 bases, J shed 0 bases, and the junction held 5 bases outside the gene matches. CDR3 length equals 16 residues. This CDR3 reads CASSVEIGGYQETQYF. DNA of the CDR3: TGTGCCAGCAGCGTAGAAATCGGGGGGTACCAAGAGACCCAGTACTTC.